This T cell receptor beta chain was retrieved from a study of T-cell reconstitution after alpha-beta-depleted transplantation in children. The trim removed 6 bases at V and 2 bases at J, leaving 9 bases unmatched. The CDR3 runs to 15 residues. This clonotype was observed at least ten times. This sample's TCRbeta library carried unique molecular identifier barcodes. TCRdb called the PCR reads again in MiXCR, with one record for every CDR3 protein. The sample consists of about 610,000 distinct CDR3 sequences, more than 9% of them appearing once. V usage is TRBV12-3 or TRBV12-4 and J usage is TRBJ2-7, with 8 bases lining up with TRBD1. The sample was PBMCs from the stem cell graft donor, taken from the stem cell graft. The receptor was derived from a human donor who donated a stem cell graft to a child with acute myeloid leukemia. CDR3 in amino acids: CASSRGQVVPYEQYF. In nucleotides, the CDR3 is TGTGCCAGCAGCCGGGGACAGGTAGTCCCCTACGAGCAGTACTTC.